These 8 T cell receptor beta chains were all obtained from the same sample, sequenced in a study of patients and donors after allogeneic stem cell transplantation. TCRdb processed the RT-PCR reads anew with MiXCR; each CDR3 protein has one entry. The sample shows fewer than 75,000 distinct CDR3 sequences, around a quarter of them seen only once. Sequences were obtained from blood, either unsorted or a sorted T cell fraction (not recorded which). These receptors all come from a human donor who was either an allogeneic HSCT recipient or a stem cell or donor lymphocyte infusion donor (not recorded which). It is not recorded whose cells these are; they may come from a transplant donor.

The chain employs TRBV20-1 and TRBJ1-2, with D possibly being TRBD1 (5 bases). Trimming took 5 bases from V and 3 from J, leaving 19 bases between them. The CDR3 covers 15 residues. Per germline, CDR1 DFQATT and CDR2 SNEGSKA (reference sequence). CDR3 loop: CSAYFPGPSYYGYTF. For the CDR3, the DNA is TGCAGTGCTTACTTTCCGGGACCTTCGTACTATGGCTACACCTTC.

This sequence joins TRBV5-1 and TRBJ1-2; the D gene is possibly TRBD1 (5 bases). Trimming shortened V by 4 bases and J by 4 bases, and 14 bases separated the two germline ends. The CDR3 is made up of 14 amino acids. CDR1 and CDR2 from the germline V gene are SGHRS and YFSETQ. CDR3 amino acids: CASSLIRDGYGYTF. The DNA for the CDR3 is TGCGCCAGCAGCCTAATTAGGGACGGCTATGGCTACACCTTC.

The chain couples TRBV7-2 to TRBJ1-5; D is unclear. Trimming shortened V by 5 bases and J by 6 bases, and 14 bases separated the two germline ends. CDR1 is SGHTA and CDR2 is FQGNSA in the germline V gene. The CDR3 is 14 residues long. CDR3 in amino acids: CASSVLGFGQPQHF. In DNA, the CDR3 is TGTGCCAGCAGCGTATTAGGGTTTGGTCAGCCCCAGCATTTT.

The chain recombines TRBV5-1 with TRBJ1-2; TRBD1 might be the D (6 bases). V was clipped by 2 bases and J by 8 bases, with 19 bases between them. This CDR3 is 15 amino acids long. The germline V gene encodes CDR1 SGHRS and CDR2 YFSETQ. CDR3 DNA sequence: TGCGCCAGCAGCTTCGATGCAGGGGCCCTAGGGGGCTACACCTTC. Translating gives CASSFDAGALGGYTF.

The chain uses TRBV30 and TRBJ2-1, with 7 bases identical to TRBD1. This CDR3 has 15 amino acids. V dropped 4 bases and J dropped 3; count of bases not matched to a gene: 9. Germline loops: CDR1 GTSNPN, CDR2 SVGIG (reference sequence). The CDR3 nucleotides read TGTGCCTGGACCCCCGGACAGGCATTCTACAATGAGCAGTTCTTC. Amino acids: CAWTPGQAFYNEQFF.

The chain links TRBV19 to TRBJ1-2; TRBD1 matches at 8 bases. The CDR3 runs to 15 residues. V lost 5 bases to trimming and J lost 4 bases; unmatched junction nucleotides: 9. Per the germline V gene, CDR1 is LNHDA and CDR2 is SQIVND (reference sequence). Here the CDR3 reads CASSVDRGTIYGYTF. The CDR3 DNA reads TGTGCCAGTAGTGTCGACAGGGGCACTATCTATGGCTACACCTTC.

This clonotype has just one count. This chain joins TRBV12-3 or TRBV12-4 and TRBJ2-1; TRBD2 matches at 10 bases. The CDR3 consists of 16 residues. The V and J ends lost 8 bases and 7 bases, in that order; junction bases with no gene match: 14. The CDR3 sequence is CASYHGGLAGENEQFF. The CDR3 DNA follows: TGTGCCAGCTATCATGGGGGTCTAGCGGGAGAAAATGAGCAGTTCTTC.

This clonotype was recorded a few times. In nucleotides, the CDR3 is TGCAGTGCTAGAACCGTACGAAGCAATCAGCCCCAGCATTTT. Translated, it gives CSARTVRSNQPQHF. This sequence joins TRBV20-1 and TRBJ1-5; D gene ambiguous. Germline V gene sequence: CDR1 DFQATT, CDR2 SNEGSKA (reference sequence). V lost 2 bases to trimming and J lost 1 base, with 9 bases between them. This CDR3 is 14 amino acids long.